This TCR beta chain was profiled in a study of cytomegalovirus exposure and HLA in healthy donors. Study results and caveats: The majority of CMV-associated TCR beta chains were reported as apparently HLA-restricted in a later analysis.

Details on this clone: What it recognizes is unknown.

Amplification used 60 Vbeta primers and 13 Jbeta primers. Assay used: immunoSEQ multiplex PCR; TCRdb lists only in-frame clones, some missing. Here the sample spans roughly 120,000 clones, roughly 66% being singletons. The TCR was taken from a man between 60 and 70 years old in good health and CMV-seropositive. The specimen sequenced was PBMCs.

The chain's CDR3 is CASSLGVDYNEKLFF. CDR3 nucleotides: TGCGCCAGCAGCTTGGGGGTTGACTATAATGAAAAACTGTTTTTT. V and J are TRBV5-1 and TRBJ1-4; D unclear. The V gene's germline CDR1 is SGHRS and CDR2 YFSETQ. This CDR3 spans 15 amino acids. With 0 bases removed from V and 4 bases from J, the gap between germline ends came to 10 bases.